This T cell receptor beta chain was sequenced in a study of T cell repertoires in cytomegalovirus infection. Study details: Indicated by public TCR beta signatures were CMV infection and matching HLA type.

Study-level findings and limits: There were carriers of CMV plus the relevant HLA, and cumulative public TCR beta family frequency identified them. In two of eight donors, the top clonotype was HLA-C-restricted CMV-specific.

TCRdb re-analysed the reads in MiXCR, keeping a single row per CDR3 protein. Of under 800,000 distinct CDR3 sequences listed, about 24% are singletons. Comment on this clonotype: Its antigen remains unidentified. A read error may be the cause here, since a much bigger clone is one base away.

The length of the CDR3 is 12 residues. Looked up from germline, CDR1 is SGHDN and CDR2 is FVKESK. The sequence derives from a human donor in good health (CMV status not recorded). Some clones in this sample may be carry-over from other donors' samples. V gene TRBV14 combines with J gene TRBJ2-1; perhaps TRBD1 as D (6 bases). What was sequenced was CD8+ T cells from PBMCs. The chain's CDR3 is CVSSQGGPEQFF. The CDR3 region has the DNA TGTGTCAGCAGCCAAGGGGGACCAGAGCAGTTCTTC.